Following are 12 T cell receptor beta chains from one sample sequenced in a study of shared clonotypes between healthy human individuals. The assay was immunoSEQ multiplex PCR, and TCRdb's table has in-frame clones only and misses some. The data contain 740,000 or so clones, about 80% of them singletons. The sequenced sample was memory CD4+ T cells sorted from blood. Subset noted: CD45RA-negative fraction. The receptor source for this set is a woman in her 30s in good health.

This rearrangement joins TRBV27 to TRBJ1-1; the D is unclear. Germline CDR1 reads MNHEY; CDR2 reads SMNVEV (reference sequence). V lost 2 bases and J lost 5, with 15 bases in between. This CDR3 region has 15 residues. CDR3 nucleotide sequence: TGTGCCAGCAGTTTAGGCTCCCCGGGAGGGACTGAAGCTTTCTTT. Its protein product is CASSLGSPGGTEAFF.

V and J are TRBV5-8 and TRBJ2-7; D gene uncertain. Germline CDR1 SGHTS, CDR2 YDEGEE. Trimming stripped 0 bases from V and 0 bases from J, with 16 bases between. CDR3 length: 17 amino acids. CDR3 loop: CASSLESAYGYSYEQYF. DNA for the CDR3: TGTGCCAGCAGCTTGGAGTCGGCTTACGGTTACTCCTACGAGCAGTACTTC.

CDR3 sequence (DNA): TGTGCCAGCAAGGTCGTGCGAGAGAGCACAGATACGCAGTATTTT. The encoded protein is CASKVVRESTDTQYF. The chain joins TRBV6-5 to TRBJ2-3; no firm D call. V lost 7 bases, J lost 0 bases, and 14 bases lay in between. CDR3 length: 15 amino acids. Germline-derived CDR1 and CDR2 are MNHEY and SVGAGI.

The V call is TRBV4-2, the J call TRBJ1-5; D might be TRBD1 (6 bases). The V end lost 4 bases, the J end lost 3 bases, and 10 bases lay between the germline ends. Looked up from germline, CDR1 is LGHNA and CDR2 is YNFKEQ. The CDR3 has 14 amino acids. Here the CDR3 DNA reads TGTGCCAGCAGCCCGGGACACTTCAATCAGCCCCAGCATTTT. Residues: CASSPGHFNQPQHF.

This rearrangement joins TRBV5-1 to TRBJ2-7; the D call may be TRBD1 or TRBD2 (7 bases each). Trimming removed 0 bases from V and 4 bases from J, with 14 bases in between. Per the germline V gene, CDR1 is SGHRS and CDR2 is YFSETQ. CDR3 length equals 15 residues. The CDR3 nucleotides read TGCGCCAGCAGCTTGGATCCCCAGGGGGGGTACGAGCAGTACTTC. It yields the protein CASSLDPQGGYEQYF. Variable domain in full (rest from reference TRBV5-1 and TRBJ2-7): KAGVTQTPRYLIKTRGQQVTLSCSPISGHRSVSWYQQTPGQGLQFLFEYFSETQRNKGNFPGRFSGRQFSNSRSEMNVSTLELGDSALYLCASSLDPQGGYEQYFGPGTRLTVT.

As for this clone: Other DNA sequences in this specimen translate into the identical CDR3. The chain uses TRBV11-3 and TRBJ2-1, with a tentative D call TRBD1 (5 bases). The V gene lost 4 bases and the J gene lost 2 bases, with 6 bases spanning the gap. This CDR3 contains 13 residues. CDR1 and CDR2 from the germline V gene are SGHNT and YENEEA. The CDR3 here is CASSSGTYNEQFF. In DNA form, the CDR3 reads TGTGCCAGCAGCTCAGGGACCTACAATGAGCAGTTCTTC.

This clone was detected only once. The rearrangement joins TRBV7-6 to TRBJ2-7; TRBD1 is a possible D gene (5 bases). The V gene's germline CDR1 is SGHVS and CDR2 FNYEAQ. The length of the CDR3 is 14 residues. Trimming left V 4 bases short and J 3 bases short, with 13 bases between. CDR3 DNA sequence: TGTGCCAGCAGCTCGACAGATTTCGACTACGAGCAGTACTTC. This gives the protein CASSSTDFDYEQYF.

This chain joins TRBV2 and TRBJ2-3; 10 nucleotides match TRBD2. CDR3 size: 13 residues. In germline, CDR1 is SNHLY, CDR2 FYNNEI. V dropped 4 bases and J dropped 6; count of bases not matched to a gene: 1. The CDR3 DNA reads TGTGCCAGCAGTGCGGGACTAGCGGATACGCAGTATTTT. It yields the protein CASSAGLADTQYF.

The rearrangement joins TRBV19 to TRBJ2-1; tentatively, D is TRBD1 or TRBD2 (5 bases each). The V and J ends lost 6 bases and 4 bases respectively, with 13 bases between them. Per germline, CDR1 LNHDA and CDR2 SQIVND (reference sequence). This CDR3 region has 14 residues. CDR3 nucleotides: TGTGCCAGTAGGACCGGGACCGGATACAATGAGCAGTTCTTC. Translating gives CASRTGTGYNEQFF.

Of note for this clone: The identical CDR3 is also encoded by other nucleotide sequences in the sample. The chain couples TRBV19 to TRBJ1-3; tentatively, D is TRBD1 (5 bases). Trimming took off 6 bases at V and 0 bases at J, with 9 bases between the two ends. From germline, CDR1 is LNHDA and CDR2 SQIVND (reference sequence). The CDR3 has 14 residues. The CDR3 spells CASRDTGSGNTIYF. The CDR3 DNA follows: TGTGCCAGTAGGGACACAGGCTCTGGAAACACCATATATTTT.

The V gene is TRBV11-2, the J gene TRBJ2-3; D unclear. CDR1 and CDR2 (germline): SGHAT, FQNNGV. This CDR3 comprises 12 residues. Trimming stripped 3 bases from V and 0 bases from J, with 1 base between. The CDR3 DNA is TGTGCCAGCAGCTTCAGCACAGATACGCAGTATTTT. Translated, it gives CASSFSTDTQYF.

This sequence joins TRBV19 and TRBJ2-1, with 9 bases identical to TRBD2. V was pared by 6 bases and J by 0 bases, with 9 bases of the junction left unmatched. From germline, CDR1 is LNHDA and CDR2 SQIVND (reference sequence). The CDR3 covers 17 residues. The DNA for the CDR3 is TGTGCCAGTAGAGCGGGAGGTCCACGTAGCTCCTACAATGAGCAGTTCTTC. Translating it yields CASRAGGPRSSYNEQFF.